The entry that follows covers one TCR beta chain sequence. The antigen is not known. Only in-frame clones appear in the TCRdb table, and some are missing; sequencing was by immunoSEQ multiplex PCR. The sample has about 13,000 clones, about 87% seen once. Autologous stem cell transplantation was followed by relapse in every patient, and brentuximab vedotin exposure varied. This specimen belongs to a study of PD-1 blockade in classical Hodgkin lymphoma. In germline, CDR1 is SGHNT, CDR2 YYREEE (reference sequence). This CDR3 comprises 13 residues. Trimming left V 1 base short and J 4 bases short, with 6 bases between. The study, taken as a whole, reports: Before treatment, complete responders showed about the same diversity as newly diagnosed patients. No one has yet defined what causes the repertoire differences, which may be disease activity or prior therapy. A reduction in baseline TCR diversity was reportedly seen in newly diagnosed patients relative to healthy donors. By C4D1 there was a significant rise in CD4+ TCR diversity but not in CD8+ TCR diversity.

The sequence derives from a human donor with classical Hodgkin lymphoma. Sample: peripheral blood mononuclear cells (PBMCs), taken at baseline. The chain links TRBV5-4 to TRBJ1-5; unclear D gene. For the CDR3, the DNA is TGTGCCAGCAGCTTGAGTCAGAATCAGCCCCAGCATTTT. Translated, it gives CASSLSQNQPQHF.